This entry describes one T cell receptor beta chain. This entry is derived from a study of blood T cell repertoires in COVID-19. Across the whole study: The study drew acute and convalescent COVID-19 samples from the United States, Italy and Spain. PBMCs, B-cell-depleted T cells, or T cells provided the cDNA or gDNA that made up the material.

The CDR3 contains 13 residues. Germline V gene sequence: CDR1 SGHRS, CDR2 YFSETQ. Trimming stripped 0 bases from V and 4 bases from J, with 5 bases between. Assay used: immunoSEQ multiplex PCR; TCRdb lists only in-frame clones, some missing. The sample has around 150,000 clones; 87% are singletons. V is TRBV5-1 and J is TRBJ1-3; D not certain. Sequencing input: peripheral blood. This TCR was sampled from a woman aged 60 to 75 who had recovered from COVID-19. The CDR3 DNA sequence: TGCGCCAGCAGCTTGGCCCAGGGAAACACCATATATTTT. This sequence encodes CASSLAQGNTIYF.